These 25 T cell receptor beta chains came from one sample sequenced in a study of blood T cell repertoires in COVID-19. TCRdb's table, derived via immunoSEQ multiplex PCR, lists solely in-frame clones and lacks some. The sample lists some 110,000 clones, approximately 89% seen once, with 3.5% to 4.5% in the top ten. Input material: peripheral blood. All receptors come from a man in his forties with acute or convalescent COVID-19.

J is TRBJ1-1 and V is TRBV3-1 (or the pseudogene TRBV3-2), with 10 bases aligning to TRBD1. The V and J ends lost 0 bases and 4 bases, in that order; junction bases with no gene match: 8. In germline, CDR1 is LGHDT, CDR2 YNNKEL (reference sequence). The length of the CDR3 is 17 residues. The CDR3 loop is CASSQEGGQGSSTEAFF. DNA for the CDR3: TGTGCCAGCAGCCAAGAAGGGGGACAGGGGTCCAGCACTGAAGCTTTCTTT.

The CDR3 nucleotides are TGTGCCAGCAAGGGGCCGGGGGGAGATACGCAGTATTTT. Its translation is CASKGPGGDTQYF. The chain links TRBV2 to TRBJ2-3; 7 bases are shared with TRBD2. This CDR3 has 13 residues. Trimming removed 7 bases from V and 5 bases from J; junction bases left unmatched: 6. Germline V gene lookup returns CDR1 SNHLY and CDR2 FYNNEI.

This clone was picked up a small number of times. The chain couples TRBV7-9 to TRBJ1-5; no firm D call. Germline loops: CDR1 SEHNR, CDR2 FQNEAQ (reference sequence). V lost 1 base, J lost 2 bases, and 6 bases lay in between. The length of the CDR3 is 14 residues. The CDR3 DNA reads TGTGCCAGCAGCTTAGGGAGCGGCAATCAGCCCCAGCATTTT. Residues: CASSLGSGNQPQHF.

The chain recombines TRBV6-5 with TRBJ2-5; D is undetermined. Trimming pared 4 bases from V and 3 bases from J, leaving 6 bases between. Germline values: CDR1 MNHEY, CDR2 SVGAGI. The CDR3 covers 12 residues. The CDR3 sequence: CASSSTEETQYF. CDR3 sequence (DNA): TGTGCCAGCAGTTCGACTGAAGAGACCCAGTACTTC.

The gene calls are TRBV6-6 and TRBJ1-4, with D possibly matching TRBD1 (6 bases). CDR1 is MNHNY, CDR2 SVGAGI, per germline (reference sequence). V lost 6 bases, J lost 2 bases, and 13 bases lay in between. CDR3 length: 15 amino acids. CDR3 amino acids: CASRGNRVTNEKLFF. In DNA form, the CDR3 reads TGTGCCAGCAGGGGAAACAGGGTCACTAATGAAAAACTGTTTTTT.

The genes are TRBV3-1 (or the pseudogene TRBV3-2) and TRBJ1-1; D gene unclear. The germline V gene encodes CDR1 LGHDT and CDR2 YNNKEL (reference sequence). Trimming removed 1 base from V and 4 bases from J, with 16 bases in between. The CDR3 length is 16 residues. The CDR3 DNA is TGTGCCAGCAGCCAAGTTTCCGGGGATTTTGGCACTGAAGCTTTCTTT. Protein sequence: CASSQVSGDFGTEAFF.

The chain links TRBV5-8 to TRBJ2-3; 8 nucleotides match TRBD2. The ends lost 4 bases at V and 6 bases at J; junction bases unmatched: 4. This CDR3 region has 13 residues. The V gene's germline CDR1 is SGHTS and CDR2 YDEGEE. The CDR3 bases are TGTGCCAGCAGCCCTTCGGGGGGGGATACGCAGTATTTT. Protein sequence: CASSPSGGDTQYF. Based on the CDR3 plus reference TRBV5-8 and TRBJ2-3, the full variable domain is EAGVTQSPTHLIKTRGQQATLRCSPISGHTSVYWYQQALGLGLQFLLWYDEGEERNRGNFPPRFSGRQFPNYSSELNVNALELEDSALYLCASSPSGGDTQYFGPGTRLTVL.

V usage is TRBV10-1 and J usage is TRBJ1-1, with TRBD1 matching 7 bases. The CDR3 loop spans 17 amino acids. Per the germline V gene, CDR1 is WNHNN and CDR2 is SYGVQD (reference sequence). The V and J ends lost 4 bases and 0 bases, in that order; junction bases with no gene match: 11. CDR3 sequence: CASSVEQGKCMNTEAFF. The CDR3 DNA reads TGCGCCAGCAGTGTTGAACAGGGGAAGTGCATGAACACTGAAGCTTTCTTT.

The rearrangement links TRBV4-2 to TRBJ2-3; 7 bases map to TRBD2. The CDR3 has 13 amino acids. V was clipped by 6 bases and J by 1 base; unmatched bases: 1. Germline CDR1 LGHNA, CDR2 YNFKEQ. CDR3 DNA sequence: TGTGCCAGCAGTAGCGGGCGCACAGATACGCAGTATTTT. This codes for CASSSGRTDTQYF.

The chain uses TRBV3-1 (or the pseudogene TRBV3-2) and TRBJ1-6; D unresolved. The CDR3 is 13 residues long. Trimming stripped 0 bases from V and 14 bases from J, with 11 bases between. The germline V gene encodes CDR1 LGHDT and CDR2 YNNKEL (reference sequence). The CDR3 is CASSQDYGSALHF. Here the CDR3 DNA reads TGTGCCAGCAGCCAAGATTACGGTTCGGCCCTCCACTTT.

CDR3: CASSLSTGSYNEQFF. DNA of the CDR3: TGTGCCAGCAGCTTATCGACAGGCTCCTACAATGAGCAGTTCTTC. This sequence joins TRBV13 and TRBJ2-1; D is perhaps TRBD1 (6 bases). V was cut by 2 bases and J by 0 bases, with 8 bases left in between. CDR3 length: 15 amino acids. Germline CDR1 reads PRHDT; CDR2 reads FYEKMQ (reference sequence).

As DNA, the CDR3 is TGCAGCGTGGGAGGGGTGCTCTACAATGAGCAGTTCTTC. It is translated as CSVGGVLYNEQFF. The chain combines TRBV29-1 with TRBJ2-1, with 7 bases identical to TRBD2. This CDR3 is built from 13 residues. Germline V CDR1 and CDR2: SQVTM, ANQGSEA. The trim removed 6 bases at V and 3 bases at J, leaving 5 bases unmatched.

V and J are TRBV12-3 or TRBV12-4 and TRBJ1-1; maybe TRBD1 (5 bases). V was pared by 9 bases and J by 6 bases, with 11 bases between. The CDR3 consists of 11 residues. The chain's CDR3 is CASTAGSEAFF. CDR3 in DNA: TGTGCCAGTACGGCAGGGTCTGAAGCTTTCTTT.

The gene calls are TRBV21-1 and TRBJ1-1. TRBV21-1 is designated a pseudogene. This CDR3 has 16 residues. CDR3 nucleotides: TGTGCCAGCAGCTCATCTGGGGGGGGACGAGACACTGAAGCTTTCTTT. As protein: CASSSSGGGRDTEAFF.

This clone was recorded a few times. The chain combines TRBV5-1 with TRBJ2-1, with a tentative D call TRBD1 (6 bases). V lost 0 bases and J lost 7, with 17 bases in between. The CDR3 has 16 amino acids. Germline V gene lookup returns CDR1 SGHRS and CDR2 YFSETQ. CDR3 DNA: TGCGCCAGCAGCTTGGATGGGGGCAGGATGAATAATGAGCAGTTCTTC. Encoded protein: CASSLDGGRMNNEQFF.

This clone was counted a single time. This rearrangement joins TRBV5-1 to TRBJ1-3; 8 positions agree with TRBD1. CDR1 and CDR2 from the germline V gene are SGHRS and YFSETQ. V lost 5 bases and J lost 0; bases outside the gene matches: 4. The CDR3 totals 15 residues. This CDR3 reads CASRLDRVSGNTIYF. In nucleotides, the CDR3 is TGCGCCAGCAGGCTGGACAGGGTCTCTGGAAACACCATATATTTT. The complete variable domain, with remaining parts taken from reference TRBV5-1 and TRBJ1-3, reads KAGVTQTPRYLIKTRGQQVTLSCSPISGHRSVSWYQQTPGQGLQFLFEYFSETQRNKGNFPGRFSGRQFSNSRSEMNVSTLELGDSALYLCASRLDRVSGNTIYFGEGSWLTVV.

This CDR3 reads CASRTGVGTEAFF. CDR3 nucleotides: TGTGCCAGCAGGACAGGGGTGGGCACTGAAGCTTTCTTT. The genes are TRBV27 and TRBJ1-1; 8 positions match TRBD1. The trim removed 6 bases at V and 4 bases at J, leaving 4 bases unmatched. The CDR3 covers 13 residues. Germline V gene lookup returns CDR1 MNHEY and CDR2 SMNVEV (reference sequence).

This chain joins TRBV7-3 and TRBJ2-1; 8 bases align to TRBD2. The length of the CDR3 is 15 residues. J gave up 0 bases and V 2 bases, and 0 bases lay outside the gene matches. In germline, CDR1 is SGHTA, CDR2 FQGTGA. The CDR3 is CASSLRGGSYNEQFF. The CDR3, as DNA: TGTGCCAGCAGCTTACGGGGGGGCTCCTACAATGAGCAGTTCTTC.

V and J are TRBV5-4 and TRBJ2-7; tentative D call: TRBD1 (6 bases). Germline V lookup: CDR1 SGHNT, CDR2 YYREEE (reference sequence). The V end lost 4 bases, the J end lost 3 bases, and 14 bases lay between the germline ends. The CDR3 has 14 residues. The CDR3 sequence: CASSPGQSNYEQYF. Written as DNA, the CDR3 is TGTGCCAGCAGCCCGGGACAATCTAACTACGAGCAGTACTTC. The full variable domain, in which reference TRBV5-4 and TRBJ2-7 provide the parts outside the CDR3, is ETGVTQSPTHLIKTRGQQVTLRCSSQSGHNTVSWYQQALGQGPQFIFQYYREEENGRGNFPPRFSGLQFPNYSSELNVNALELDDSALYLCASSPGQSNYEQYFGPGTRLTVT.

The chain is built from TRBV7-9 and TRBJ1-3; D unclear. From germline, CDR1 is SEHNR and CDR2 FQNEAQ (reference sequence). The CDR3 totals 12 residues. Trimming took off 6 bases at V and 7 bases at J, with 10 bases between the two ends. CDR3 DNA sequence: TGTGCCAGCAGGGTGGAGCGGAACACCATATATTTT. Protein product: CASRVERNTIYF.

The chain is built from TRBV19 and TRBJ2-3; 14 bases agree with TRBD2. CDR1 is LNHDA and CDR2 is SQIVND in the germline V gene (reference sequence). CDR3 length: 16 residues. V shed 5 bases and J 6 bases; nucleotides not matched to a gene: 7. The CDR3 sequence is CASSAGLAGGGDTQYF. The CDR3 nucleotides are TGTGCCAGTAGTGCCGGACTAGCGGGAGGTGGGGATACGCAGTATTTT.

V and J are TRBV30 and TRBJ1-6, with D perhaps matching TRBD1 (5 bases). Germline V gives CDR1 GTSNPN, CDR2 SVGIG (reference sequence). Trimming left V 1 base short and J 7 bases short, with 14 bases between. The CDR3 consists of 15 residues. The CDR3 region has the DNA TGTGCCTGGAGTGCACCGGGAGCAGGGAATTCACCCCTCCACTTT. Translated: CAWSAPGAGNSPLHF.

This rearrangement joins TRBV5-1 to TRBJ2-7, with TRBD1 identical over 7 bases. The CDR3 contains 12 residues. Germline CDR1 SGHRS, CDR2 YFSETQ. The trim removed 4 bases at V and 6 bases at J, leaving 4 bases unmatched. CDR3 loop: CASSTDRSEQYF. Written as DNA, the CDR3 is TGCGCCAGCAGCACGGACAGGTCCGAGCAGTACTTC.

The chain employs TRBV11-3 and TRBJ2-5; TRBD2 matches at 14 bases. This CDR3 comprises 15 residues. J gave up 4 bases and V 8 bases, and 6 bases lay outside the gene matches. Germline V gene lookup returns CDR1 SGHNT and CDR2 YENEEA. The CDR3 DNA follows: TGTGCCAGCGGAGGGACTAGCGGGGGAAGAGAGACCCAGTACTTC. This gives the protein CASGGTSGGRETQYF.

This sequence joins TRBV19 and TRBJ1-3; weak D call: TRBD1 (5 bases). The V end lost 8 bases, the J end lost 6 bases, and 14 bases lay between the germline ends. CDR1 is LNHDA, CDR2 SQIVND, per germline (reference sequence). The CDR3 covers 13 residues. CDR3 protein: CASCPGTENTIYF. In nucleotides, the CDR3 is TGTGCCAGTTGCCCAGGGACTGAAAACACCATATATTTT.